This is a list of T cell receptor beta chains from one sample in a study of shared clonotypes between healthy human individuals. TCRdb's table, derived via immunoSEQ multiplex PCR, lists solely in-frame clones and lacks some. Of about 2 million clones in the sample, approximately 94% were seen once. Specimen: naive CD8+ T cells sorted from blood. These receptor sequences come from a man aged 18 to 30 in good health. Both conserved end residues are trimmed from each CDR3. D genes are given only for firm matches. A clone size is listed for some rows: how often the clone was seen (once, few, many), or a class if it is expanded.

clone size | D gene | V gene | CDR3 protein
- | - | TRBV6-1 | ASRPHQGVTEAF
few | - | TRBV19 | ASSIGYGSNQPQH
- | TRBD2 | TRBV5-6 | ASSLGQRGGLSEQY
- | - | TRBV7-6 | ASSQWGDTQY
- | TRBD2 | TRBV4-1 | ASSPTTTAGGPFRDTQY
- | TRBD2 | TRBV4-3 | ASSQERLAETYEQY
- | TRBD2 | TRBV2 | ASSERLAVGNEQF
- | TRBD2 | TRBV13 | ASSLAGGNTDTQY
- | - | TRBV5-6 | ASSPRSPGPSLTEAF
- | - | TRBV11-2 | ASSLAFLDRSQVEQY
once | - | TRBV11-2 | ASSLSTGRGEETQY
- | TRBD1 | TRBV7-9 | ASSWGQNYGYT
- | - | TRBV15 | ATSRVGGVGSPLH
- | - | TRBV7-9 | ASSLNILVTEAF
- | - | TRBV6-4 | ASRTAGT
- | - | TRBV11-2 | ASSFGLNNEQF
- | - | TRBV9 | ASSSGGGTDTQY
- | - | TRBV27 | ASSSVGVAGANVLT
- | - | TRBV27 | ASSLHPSYEQY
- | TRBD1 | TRBV2 | ASSLWTGGHYNEQF
- | - | TRBV7-6 | ASSLLREFPEQY
- | - | TRBV19 | ASSIVRGGYGYT
- | - | TRBV29-1 | SVELPGHDVYYEQY
once | - | TRBV25-1 | ASSGGAEAF
- | TRBD1 | TRBV5-1 | ASSPGQRDRDYEQY
- | - | TRBV25-1 | ASSDRWETQY
- | TRBD2 | TRBV9 | ASSVGTSGTNEQF
- | - | TRBV4-3 | ASSQDLNTGELF
once | TRBD1 | TRBV27 | ASSPQTGGADTQY
- | - | TRBV18 | ASSPPGLSRETQY
- | - | TRBV28 | ASSAQGAKNIQY